The clone carrying this T cell receptor beta chain came up many times. This specimen comes from a study of regulatory T cells in long-lasting Graves disease. J gave up 4 bases and V 4 bases, and 6 bases lay outside the gene matches. CDR3 length: 14 amino acids. Germline lookup yields CDR1 LNHDA and CDR2 SQIVND (reference sequence). Arm-PCR of CDR3 regions and iRepertoire HTBI primers were used to build TCR beta libraries. TCRdb passed the multiplex PCR reads through MiXCR, listing each CDR3 protein once. The sample consists of roughly 500,000 distinct CDR3 sequences, approximately 13% of them appearing once. The time point denotes: newly diagnosed GD, antithyroid drugs for less than 3 months. Preparation of the TCR library used RNA extracted from PBMCs. Another study also made use of these data, one on T cells in Graves' hyperthyroidism and ophthalmopathy.

The specimen was peripheral blood mononuclear cells (PBMCs), collected at new diagnosis, from a patient treated with antithyroid drugs. The chain recombines TRBV19 with TRBJ1-2; TRBD1 matches at 7 bases. The receptor was isolated from a man younger than 40 with Graves disease. The CDR3 region has the DNA TGTGCCAGTAGTACGACGGGACAGATCTATGGCTACACCTTC. Translating gives CASSTTGQIYGYTF. Supplemented by reference TRBV19 and TRBJ1-2, the full variable domain reads DGGITQSPKYLFRKEGQNVTLSCEQNLNHDAMYWYRQDPGQGLRLIYYSQIVNDFQKGDIAEGYSVSREKKESFPLTVTSAQKNPTAFYLCASSTTGQIYGYTFGSGTRLTVV.